This is a list of T cell receptor beta chains from one sample in a study of cytomegalovirus exposure and HLA in healthy donors. Sequencing was performed with immunoSEQ multiplex PCR; in TCRdb, only in-frame clones are kept and a portion is missing. The data show roughly 130,000 clones, more than 80% seen once. Sequencing was carried out using PBMCs. These receptors came from a woman aged 35 to 49 in good health and CMV-seropositive. CDR3s include the opening cysteine and the closing phenylalanine or tryptophan. The D gene is left open where the match is weak. Part of the rows lack a size; the others show once, few, many or a class for expanded clones.

NA,TRBD1,TRBV14,TRBJ1-1,TGTGCCAGCAGCCAGGTTGACGTTTGGGGACAGGGGAACACTGAAGCTTTCTTT,CASSQVDVWGQGNTEAFF
NA,NA,TRBV6-5,TRBJ2-3,TGTGCCAGCAGTCTCGGCGGTTATGGAGATACGCAGTATTTT,CASSLGGYGDTQYF
NA,NA,TRBV19,TRBJ2-7,TGTGCCAGTAGTATAGCTGGAGGAAGCTCCTACGAGCAGTACTTC,CASSIAGGSSYEQYF
NA,TRBD1,TRBV6-4,TRBJ1-2,TGTGCCTCCTACAGGGGTGGAAGCGGCTACACCTTC,CASYRGGSGYTF
NA,NA,TRBV29-1,TRBJ1-1,TGCAGCGTTGAAAGGGGCGGGAACACTGAAGCTTTCTTT,CSVERGGNTEAFF
NA,NA,TRBV2,TRBJ2-2,TGTGCCAGCAGCCAACAGGGTCCCGGGGAGCTGTTTTTT,CASSQQGPGELFF
NA,NA,TRBV9,TRBJ2-7,TGTGCCAGCAGCGTAGACTGGGACTCCCCCTACGAGCAGTACTTC,CASSVDWDSPYEQYF
NA,NA,TRBV11-2,TRBJ2-1,TGTGCCAGCAGCTTAGATCTTCTAGTTCCTGAGCAGTTCTTC,CASSLDLLVPEQFF
NA,TRBD2,TRBV27,TRBJ2-2,TGTGCCAGCAGTCCCGCGGGGGCTAGCGGGACATACACCGGGGAGCTGTTTTTT,CASSPAGASGTYTGELFF
NA,TRBD1,TRBV7-9,TRBJ1-2,TGTGCCAGCAGCTTGAGGGACAGGGAAGGCTACACCTTC,CASSLRDREGYTF
NA,TRBD1,TRBV28,TRBJ2-5,TGTGCCAGCAGCCTTGGGACAGGGGTCGTCGTAGAGACCCAGTACTTC,CASSLGTGVVVETQYF
NA,NA,TRBV27,TRBJ2-7,TGTGCCAGTAGTACGGTAGGGGCCTACGAGCAGTACTTC,CASSTVGAYEQYF
NA,NA,TRBV29-1,TRBJ1-4,TGCAGCGTTCGGGGGGAAGAAAAACTGTTTTTT,CSVRGEEKLFF
NA,TRBD2,TRBV5-4,TRBJ2-7,TGTGCCAGCAGCACCCCCACTAGCGGGAGGGCGTACGAGCAGTACTTC,CASSTPTSGRAYEQYF
NA,TRBD2,TRBV9,TRBJ2-5,TGTGCCAGCAGCACAGCGGGAGGGGGCCCCATGGAGACCCAGTACTTC,CASSTAGGGPMETQYF
NA,TRBD1,TRBV12-5,TRBJ2-7,TGTGCTAGTGGTTTGGACAGGGGTATTCAGTACTTC,CASGLDRGIQYF
NA,NA,TRBV7-6,TRBJ1-5,TGTGCCAGCAGCTTAGGGAGGAATCAGCCCCAGCATTTT,CASSLGRNQPQHF
NA,TRBD1,TRBV6-5,TRBJ2-3,TGTGCCAGCAGTGGACCGGGACAGCCGCCCGGTACGCAGTATTTT,CASSGPGQPPGTQYF
NA,NA,TRBV5-6,TRBJ1-1,TGTGCCAGCAGCTTTGGACAGTTGAACACTGAAGCTTTCTTT,CASSFGQLNTEAFF
NA,TRBD1,TRBV29-1,TRBJ2-7,TGCAGCGCAGACGTAAGCCGGGACAGCGGTTCCTACGAGCAGTACTTC,CSADVSRDSGSYEQYF
few,NA,TRBV21-1,TRBJ1-2,TGTGCCAGCAGCCCCCATCGACAGATTAACTATGGCTACACCTTC,CASSPHRQINYGYTF